Listed below are T cell receptor beta chains from one sample, sequenced in a study of siplizumab effects on memory and regulatory T cells. Here immunoSEQ multiplex PCR was the method, and the copy in TCRdb shows in-frame clones only, minus some. The sample lists about 120,000 clones; 90% to 95% were seen once. The sequencing input was non-Treg CD4+ T cells sorted from blood. All receptors derive from a human donor in good health. Both conserved end residues are part of each CDR3. A D gene is named only where the DNA matches it firmly. A clone size is listed for some rows: how often the clone was seen (once, few, many), or a class if it is expanded.

TRBV18,TRBJ1-6,.,.,CASSPFEQAPVSSYNSPLHF,TGTGCCAGCTCACCATTCGAACAGGCGCCAGTCAGCTCCTATAATTCACCCCTCCACTTT
TRBV7-6,TRBJ1-2,TRBD1,.,CASSQMPGQGGYTF,TGTGCCAGCAGCCAAATGCCGGGACAGGGAGGCTACACCTTC
TRBV6-6,TRBJ2-5,.,.,CASAPHVETQYF,TGTGCCAGCGCACCCCACGTGGAGACCCAGTACTTC
TRBV6-5,TRBJ2-7,.,.,CASLDPGDRYEQYF,TGTGCCAGCTTGGACCCAGGAGATCGCTACGAGCAGTACTTC
TRBV18,TRBJ2-7,.,once,CASSARGTQPSEQYF,TGTGCCAGCTCGGCGAGGGGGACACAGCCGAGCGAGCAGTACTTC
TRBV4-3,TRBJ2-4,.,.,CASSQVPLGEGHRNIQYF,TGCGCCAGCAGCCAAGTACCCTTAGGAGAGGGGCATAGAAACATTCAGTACTTC
TRBV6-5,TRBJ1-6,.,.,CASSYTLSQGGSPLHF,TGTGCCAGCAGTTACACCCTTAGCCAAGGGGGTTCACCCCTCCACTTT
TRBV28,TRBJ2-7,TRBD1,.,CASSDGQGKFGQYF,TGTGCCAGCAGTGATGGACAGGGGAAGTTTGGGCAGTACTTC
TRBV6-5,TRBJ1-1,.,.,CASSSLGAVNTEAFF,TGTGCCAGCAGTTCTCTGGGGGCGGTGAACACTGAAGCTTTCTTT
TRBV7-3,TRBJ2-3,.,.,CASSPTLTDTQYF,TGTGCCAGCAGCCCAACTCTCACAGATACGCAGTATTTT
TRBV7-9,TRBJ1-5,.,.,CASSLTESVVNQPQHF,TGTGCCAGCAGCTTAACGGAATCGGTGGTCAATCAGCCCCAGCATTTT
TRBV7-3,TRBJ2-5,TRBD2,.,CASSKTPTSGGETQYF,TGTGCCAGCAGCAAAACCCCGACTAGCGGGGGAGAGACCCAGTACTTC
TRBV19,TRBJ1-4,.,.,CASSSRQGARWTNEKLFF,TGTGCCAGTAGTTCTCGGCAGGGTGCACGGTGGACTAATGAAAAACTGTTTTTT
TRBV6-5,TRBJ2-2,.,.,CASRDHNTGELFF,TGTGCCAGCAGAGACCATAACACCGGGGAGCTGTTTTTT
TRBV7-9,TRBJ1-5,TRBD1,.,CASSFGQGQSNQPQHF,TGTGCCAGCAGCTTCGGACAGGGTCAGAGCAATCAGCCCCAGCATTTT
TRBV5-1,TRBJ2-1,.,.,CASRGNEQFF,TGCGCCAGCAGAGGCAATGAGCAGTTCTTC
TRBV19,TRBJ1-4,.,.,CASRMSGATNEKLFF,TGTGCCAGTAGAATGAGCGGGGCGACTAATGAAAAACTGTTTTTT
TRBV7-9,TRBJ2-1,.,.,CASSLVYEQFF,TGTGCCAGCAGCTTAGTCTATGAGCAGTTCTTC
TRBV5-4,TRBJ2-7,TRBD2,.,CASSLRGGGAEEQYF,TGTGCCAGCAGCTTGCGGGGCGGGGGGGCAGAAGAGCAGTACTTC
TRBV9,TRBJ2-5,.,.,CASSDNQETQYF,TGTGCCAGCAGCGACAACCAAGAGACCCAGTACTTC
TRBV7-2,TRBJ2-5,TRBD2,.,CASSLAAGGPGKTQYF,TGTGCCAGCAGCTTAGCAGCGGGGGGGCCGGGAAAGACCCAGTACTTC
TRBV5-1,TRBJ2-3,.,.,CASSLGPTSGTDTQYF,TGCGCCAGCAGCTTGGGCCCTACTTCGGGCACAGATACGCAGTATTTT
TRBV18,TRBJ2-2,TRBD1,once,CASSPGYRGTGELFF,TGTGCCAGCTCACCGGGGTACAGGGGCACCGGGGAGCTGTTTTTT
TRBV12-5,TRBJ2-5,.,once,CASGLVATQYF,TGTGCTAGTGGTTTGGTAGCAACCCAGTACTTC
TRBV5-1,TRBJ1-2,.,.,CASSSRDTMRGYGYTF,TGCGCCAGCAGCAGCCGGGACACTATGAGGGGCTATGGCTACACCTTC
TRBV7-7,TRBJ1-3,TRBD1,once,CASSPRGPNSGNTIYF,TGTGCCAGCAGCCCCAGGGGGCCTAACTCTGGAAACACCATATATTTT
TRBV19,TRBJ2-1,.,.,CASSLYPGTQFYSSYNEQFF,TGTGCCAGTAGTCTCTACCCCGGGACTCAGTTCTATAGCTCCTACAATGAGCAGTTCTTC
TRBV18,TRBJ2-7,.,.,CASSPMGPEQYF,TGTGCCAGCTCACCAATGGGACCCGAGCAGTACTTC
TRBV19,TRBJ2-6,.,.,CASSIDSSGANVLTF,TGTGCCAGTAGTATAGATTCCTCTGGGGCCAACGTCCTGACTTTC
TRBV6-5,TRBJ2-7,TRBD1,.,CASSYSSGQGYEQYF,TGTGCCAGCAGTTACTCATCCGGACAGGGATACGAGCAGTACTTC
TRBV19,TRBJ2-4,TRBD1,.,CASKEGQGAMTKNIQYF,TGTGCCAGTAAGGAGGGACAGGGGGCGATGACCAAAAACATTCAGTACTTC
TRBV28,TRBJ1-6,.,.,CASTVGSGNSPLHF,TGTGCCAGCACCGTCGGCAGCGGGAATTCACCCCTCCACTTT
TRBV19,TRBJ2-7,TRBD1,.,CASSNRDRSYEQYF,TGTGCCAGTAGTAACCGGGACAGATCCTACGAGCAGTACTTC
TRBV5-1,TRBJ2-3,.,.,CASSRRGVITDTQYF,TGCGCCAGCAGCCGCAGAGGGGTTATTACAGATACGCAGTATTTT
TRBV15,TRBJ2-5,.,.,CATSRDRETQYF,TGTGCCACCAGCAGAGATCGAGAGACCCAGTACTTC
TRBV7-7,TRBJ2-7,.,.,CASHNGKLGPAYEQYF,TGTGCCAGCCATAACGGGAAATTGGGTCCCGCTTACGAGCAGTACTTC
TRBV7-2,TRBJ2-7,.,.,CASSFSNTISYEQYF,TGTGCCAGCAGCTTTAGTAACACAATCTCCTACGAGCAGTACTTC
TRBV19,TRBJ2-2,TRBD2,.,CASRLAGGSTGELFF,TGTGCCAGTAGGCTAGCGGGGGGGAGCACCGGGGAGCTGTTTTTT
TRBV30,TRBJ1-1,.,.,CAWGRGDTEAFF,TGTGCCTGGGGGCGGGGGGACACTGAAGCTTTCTTT
TRBV5-6,TRBJ2-7,.,.,CASSSRNRVPYEQYF,TGTGCCAGCAGCTCGCGGAACAGGGTTCCGTACGAGCAGTACTTC
TRBV5-1,TRBJ1-3,.,.,CASSLGSTSGNTIYF,TGCGCCAGCAGCTTGGGGTCAACCTCTGGAAACACCATATATTTT
TRBV11-2,TRBJ2-5,TRBD2,.,CASRRGGEETQYF,TGTGCCAGCAGACGGGGGGGAGAAGAGACCCAGTACTTC